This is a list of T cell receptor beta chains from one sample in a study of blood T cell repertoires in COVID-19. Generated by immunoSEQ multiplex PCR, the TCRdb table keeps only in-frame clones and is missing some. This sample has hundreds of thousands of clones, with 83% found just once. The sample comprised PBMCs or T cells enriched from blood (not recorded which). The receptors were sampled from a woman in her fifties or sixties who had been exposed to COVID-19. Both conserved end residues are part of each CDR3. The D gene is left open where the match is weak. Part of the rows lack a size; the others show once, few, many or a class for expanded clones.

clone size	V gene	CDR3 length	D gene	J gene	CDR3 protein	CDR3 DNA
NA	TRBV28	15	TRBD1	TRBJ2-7	CASRPGTASTYEQYF	TGTGCCAGCAGACCTGGGACAGCCTCAACCTACGAGCAGTACTTC
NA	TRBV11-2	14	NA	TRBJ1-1	CASSPTTGQTEAFF	TGTGCCAGCAGCCCTACCACAGGGCAAACTGAAGCTTTCTTT
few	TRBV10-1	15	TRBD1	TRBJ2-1	CASSEPGQGDNEQFF	TGCGCCAGCAGTGAGCCGGGACAGGGTGACAATGAGCAGTTCTTC
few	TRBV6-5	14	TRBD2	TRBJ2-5	CASSTGLAQETQYF	TGTGCCAGCAGTACCGGACTAGCCCAAGAGACCCAGTACTTC
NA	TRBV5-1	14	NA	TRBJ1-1	CASSWQALNTEAFF	TGCGCCAGCAGCTGGCAGGCTCTGAACACTGAAGCTTTCTTT
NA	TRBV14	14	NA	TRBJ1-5	CASSQGGSNQPQHF	TGTGCCAGCAGCCAGGGGGGAAGCAATCAGCCCCAGCATTTT
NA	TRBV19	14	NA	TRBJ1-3	CATKETGFGNTIYF	TGTGCCACCAAAGAGACAGGCTTTGGAAACACCATATATTTT
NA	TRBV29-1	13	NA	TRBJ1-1	CSVRAGRGTEAFF	TGCAGCGTTAGGGCAGGGAGGGGCACTGAAGCTTTCTTT
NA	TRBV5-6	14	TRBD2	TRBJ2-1	CASSWDYLNNEQFF	TGTGCCAGCAGCTGGGACTACCTGAACAATGAGCAGTTCTTC
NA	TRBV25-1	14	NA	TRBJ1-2	CASSEYSRSYGYTF	TGTGCCAGCAGTGAATACTCTAGGAGCTATGGCTACACCTTC
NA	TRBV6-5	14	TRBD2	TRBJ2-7	CASSRSGGARQQYF	TGTGCCAGCAGCCGTAGCGGGGGGGCCCGGCAGCAGTACTTC
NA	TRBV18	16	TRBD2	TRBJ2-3	CASSPALLGGADTQYF	TGTGCCAGCTCGCCCGCGCTCCTGGGGGGGGCAGATACGCAGTATTTT
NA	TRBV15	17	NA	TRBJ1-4	CATSRGPVSATNEKLFF	TGTGCCACCAGCAGAGGGCCAGTCTCCGCAACTAATGAAAAACTGTTTTTT
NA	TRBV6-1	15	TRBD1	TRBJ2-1	CASSEEGQRYNEQFF	TGTGCCAGCAGTGAAGAGGGACAGCGATACAATGAGCAGTTCTTC
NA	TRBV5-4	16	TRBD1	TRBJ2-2	CASSLGTGRNTGELFF	TGTGCCAGCAGCTTGGGGACAGGCCGGAACACCGGGGAGCTGTTTTTT
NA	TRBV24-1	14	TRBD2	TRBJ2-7	CATSLGRNGDEQYF	TGTGCCACCAGCCTCGGGAGGAACGGTGACGAGCAGTACTTC
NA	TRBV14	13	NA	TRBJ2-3	CASSQDLSGTQYF	TGTGCCAGCAGCCAAGATCTCTCGGGGACGCAGTATTTT
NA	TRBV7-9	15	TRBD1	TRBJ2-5	CASSSTGGYQETQYF	TGTGCCAGCAGTTCTACAGGGGGTTACCAAGAGACCCAGTACTTC
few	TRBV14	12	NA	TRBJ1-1	CASSQDRVVAFF	TGTGCCAGCAGCCAAGACAGGGTTGTAGCTTTCTTT
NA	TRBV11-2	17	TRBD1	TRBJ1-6	CASSLDRLGQRNSPLHF	TGTGCCAGCAGCTTAGATCGCCTGGGACAGCGAAATTCACCCCTCCACTTT
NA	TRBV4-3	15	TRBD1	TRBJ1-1	CASSQVLTGVTEAFF	TGCGCCAGCAGCCAAGTACTCACAGGGGTGACTGAAGCTTTCTTT
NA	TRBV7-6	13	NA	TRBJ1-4	CASSAGAREKLFF	TGTGCCAGCAGCGCCGGAGCTAGGGAAAAACTGTTTTTT
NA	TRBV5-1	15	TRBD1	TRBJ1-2	CASSLDRGREGGYTF	TGCGCCAGCAGCTTGGACAGGGGTCGAGAGGGGGGCTACACCTTC
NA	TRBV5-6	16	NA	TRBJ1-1	CASSLYIRGVNTEAFF	TGTGCCAGCAGCTTGTACATACGGGGGGTGAACACTGAAGCTTTCTTT
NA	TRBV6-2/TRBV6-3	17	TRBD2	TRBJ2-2	CASSYPSGGAHTGELFF	TGTGCCAGCAGTTACCCTAGCGGGGGGGCTCACACCGGGGAGCTGTTTTTT
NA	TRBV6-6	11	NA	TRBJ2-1	CASSFRSEQFF	TGTGCCAGCAGTTTTCGGAGTGAGCAGTTCTTC
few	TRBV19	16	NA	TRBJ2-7	CASSIALAGASYEQYF	TGTGCCAGTAGTATAGCGTTGGCAGGGGCGTCCTACGAGCAGTACTTC
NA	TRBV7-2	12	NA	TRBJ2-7	CASSLTSYEQYF	TGTGCCAGCAGCTTGACTAGCTACGAGCAGTACTTC
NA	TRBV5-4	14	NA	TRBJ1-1	CASSPGLRGTEAFF	TGTGCCAGCAGTCCGGGCCTCCGGGGCACTGAAGCTTTCTTT
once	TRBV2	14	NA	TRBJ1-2	CASSGRVLNYGYTF	TGTGCCAGCAGTGGCCGGGTCCTTAACTATGGCTACACCTTC
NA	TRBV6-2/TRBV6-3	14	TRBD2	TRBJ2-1	CASSHGTSFNEQFF	TGTGCCAGCAGCCACGGGACTAGCTTTAATGAGCAGTTCTTC
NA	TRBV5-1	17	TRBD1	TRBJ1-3	CASSLAVQGGSGNTIYF	TGCGCCAGCAGCTTGGCGGTACAGGGGGGCTCTGGAAACACCATATATTTT
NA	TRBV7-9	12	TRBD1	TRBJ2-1	CASERQGSEQFF	TGTGCCAGCGAACGACAGGGCAGTGAGCAGTTCTTC
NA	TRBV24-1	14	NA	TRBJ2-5	CATSDPSRGETQYF	TGTGCCACCAGTGACCCCTCCCGGGGAGAGACCCAGTACTTC
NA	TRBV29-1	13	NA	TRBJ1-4	CSVAGGPNEKLFF	TGCAGCGTTGCGGGCGGGCCGAATGAAAAACTGTTTTTT
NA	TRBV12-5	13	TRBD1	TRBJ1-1	CASGRGQGTEAFF	TGTGCTAGTGGCCGCGGACAGGGCACTGAAGCTTTCTTT
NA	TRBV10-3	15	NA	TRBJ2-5	CAISDFGQRQETQYF	TGTGCCATCAGTGATTTTGGACAGCGCCAAGAGACCCAGTACTTC
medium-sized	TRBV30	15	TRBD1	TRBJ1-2	CAWSPGTGQGDGYTF	TGTGCCTGGAGCCCAGGGACAGGGCAAGGGGATGGCTACACCTTC
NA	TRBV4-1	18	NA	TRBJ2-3	CASSQGLGDYIGTDTQYF	TGCGCCAGCAGCCAAGGACTAGGCGACTATATAGGCACAGATACGCAGTATTTT
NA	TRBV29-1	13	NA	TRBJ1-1	CSVIRQVNTEAFF	TGCAGCGTGATCAGACAGGTAAACACTGAAGCTTTCTTT
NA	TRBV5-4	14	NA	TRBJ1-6	CASSLTPTGSPLHF	TGTGCCAGCAGCCTAACCCCAACAGGGTCACCCCTCCACTTT
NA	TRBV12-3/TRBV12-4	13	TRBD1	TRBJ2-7	CASSLQGAYEQYF	TGTGCCAGCAGTTTACAGGGGGCCTACGAGCAGTACTTC
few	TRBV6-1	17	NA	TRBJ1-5	CASSDRGRFYSNQPQHF	TGTGCCAGCAGTGACAGGGGCCGTTTTTATAGCAATCAGCCCCAGCATTTT
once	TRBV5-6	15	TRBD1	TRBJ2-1	CASSFRGPSYNEQFF	TGTGCCAGCAGCTTCAGGGGGCCATCCTACAATGAGCAGTTCTTC
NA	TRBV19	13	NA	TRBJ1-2	CASAGGEQGGYTF	TGTGCCAGCGCGGGGGGCGAACAGGGAGGCTACACCTTC
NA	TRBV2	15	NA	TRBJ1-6	CASRGVRGINSPLHF	TGTGCCAGCAGGGGGGTCCGGGGGATTAATTCACCCCTCCACTTT